The 8 T cell receptor beta chains listed next were all sequenced from one sample in a study of T cell changes during pregnancy in multiple sclerosis. The protocol was immunoSEQ multiplex PCR, while the TCRdb copy is restricted to in-frame clones and leaves out a portion. This sample yields some 77,000 clones, of which around 90% are seen a single time; approximately 0.2% belongs to the top ten. The sequencing here drew on CD4+ T cells from peripheral blood mononuclear cells, taken before pregnancy. These receptors originate from a female donor with multiple sclerosis, enrolled in a pregnancy study.

The V gene is TRBV7-3, the J gene TRBJ1-1; D not certain. With 5 bases removed from V and 1 base from J, the gap between germline ends came to 11 bases. Germline lookup yields CDR1 SGHTA and CDR2 FQGTGA. The CDR3 is made up of 14 amino acids. The CDR3 bases are TGTGCCAGCAGCCCCCTGGGAGGGAACACTGAAGCTTTCTTT. Amino acid sequence: CASSPLGGNTEAFF.

The rearrangement uses TRBV7-3 and TRBJ2-3; 11 bases fit TRBD2. The CDR3 extends over 19 amino acids. The germline gives CDR1 SGHTA, CDR2 FQGTGA. Germline trimming cut 5 bases from V and 6 bases from J; bases unmatched to any gene: 19. This CDR3 reads CASSLKGLAGGIEADTQYF. CDR3 bases: TGTGCCAGCAGCCTAAAGGGGCTAGCGGGGGGAATTGAGGCGGATACGCAGTATTTT.

A remark on this clone: The sample carries other DNA sequences with the same CDR3. The rearrangement links TRBV5-1 to TRBJ2-5; D gene ambiguous. V lost 0 bases and J lost 3, with 6 bases in between. Germline CDR1 reads SGHRS; CDR2 reads YFSETQ. The CDR3 consists of 13 residues. The chain's CDR3 is CASSLGGKETQYF. The CDR3 region has the DNA TGCGCCAGCAGCTTGGGCGGCAAAGAGACCCAGTACTTC.

This chain links TRBV11-2 with TRBJ1-2; TRBD1 might be the D (6 bases). The CDR3 covers 15 residues. Germline CDR1 reads SGHAT; CDR2 reads FQNNGV. V was clipped by 0 bases and J by 5 bases, with 13 bases between them. DNA of the CDR3: TGTGCCAGCAGCTTAGAGGGCCGGGGGGCATATGGCTACACCTTC. It encodes CASSLEGRGAYGYTF.

The chain has TRBV2 and TRBJ1-2; maybe TRBD1 (6 bases). The length of the CDR3 is 11 residues. Germline CDR1 is SNHLY and CDR2 is FYNNEI. Trimming left V 6 bases short and J 8 bases short, with 10 bases between. The CDR3 spells CASRRQDGYTF. The DNA of the CDR3 is TGTGCCAGCAGGCGACAGGACGGCTACACCTTC.

The genes are TRBV7-7 and TRBJ2-5; the match to TRBD2 covers 9 bases. The CDR3 spans 14 residues. J lost 1 base, V lost 5 bases, and 2 bases had no gene match. Germline CDR1 is SSHAT and CDR2 is FNYEAQ (reference sequence). This chain's CDR3 is CASSQTSGQETQYF. The CDR3 DNA follows: TGTGCCAGCAGCCAGACTAGCGGCCAAGAGACCCAGTACTTC.

This rearrangement joins TRBV7-2 to TRBJ1-2, with TRBD1 matching over 9 bases. V was clipped by 0 bases and J by 11 bases; unmatched bases: 10. The germline V gene has CDR1 SGHTA and CDR2 FQGNSA. This CDR3 contains 15 residues. CDR3 residues: CASSLAATGGRGYTF. DNA for the CDR3: TGTGCCAGCAGCTTAGCCGCGACAGGGGGGAGAGGGTACACCTTC.

This chain connects TRBV27 to TRBJ1-1; TRBD1 is a possible D gene (6 bases). Germline CDR1 reads MNHEY; CDR2 reads SMNVEV (reference sequence). CDR3 length equals 16 residues. The ends were cut back, 5 bases at V and 0 bases at J, with 16 bases in the middle. The CDR3 region has the DNA TGTGCCAGCAGTCGACGACAGGAACTCATGAACACTGAAGCTTTCTTT. It codes for CASSRRQELMNTEAFF.